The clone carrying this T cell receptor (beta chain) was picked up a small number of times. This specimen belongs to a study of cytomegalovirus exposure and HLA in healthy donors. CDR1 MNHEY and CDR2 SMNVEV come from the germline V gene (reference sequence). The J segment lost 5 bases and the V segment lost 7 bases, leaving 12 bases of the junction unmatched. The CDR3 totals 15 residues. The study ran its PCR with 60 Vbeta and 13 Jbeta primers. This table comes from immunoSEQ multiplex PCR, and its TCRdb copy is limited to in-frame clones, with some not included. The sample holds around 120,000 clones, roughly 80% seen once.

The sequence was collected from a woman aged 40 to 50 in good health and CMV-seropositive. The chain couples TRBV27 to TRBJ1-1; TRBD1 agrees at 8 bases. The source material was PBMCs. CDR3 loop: CASISRQGRKTEAFF. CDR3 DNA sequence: TGTGCCAGCATCTCCCGACAGGGGCGGAAAACTGAAGCTTTCTTT.